Listed below are T cell receptor beta chains from one sample, sequenced in a study of blood T cell repertoires in COVID-19. The assay was immunoSEQ multiplex PCR, and TCRdb's table has in-frame clones only and misses some. The sample includes 150,000 to 200,000 clones, 65% to 90% of them seen just once. Specimen: peripheral blood. The receptor source for this set is a human donor in a cohort sampled during active COVID-19. Each CDR3 is given with its conserved first and last residue. A D gene is named only where the DNA matches it firmly. Clone size, where shown, is once, few, many, or a class for clones that have expanded.

abundance: NA
d_gene: NA
j_gene: TRBJ1-2
v_gene: TRBV23-1
CDR3aa: CASSQAFEGDNYGYTF
CDR3nt: TGCGCCAGCAGTCAGGCATTTGAGGGGGATAACTATGGCTACACCTTC

abundance: NA
d_gene: TRBD1
j_gene: TRBJ1-3
v_gene: TRBV3-1/TRBV3-2
CDR3aa: CASSQGWPGQGTGNTIYF
CDR3nt: TGTGCCAGCAGCCAAGGGTGGCCGGGACAGGGAACTGGAAACACCATATATTTT

abundance: NA
d_gene: TRBD1
j_gene: TRBJ1-1
v_gene: TRBV19
CDR3aa: CASSMVRGETEAFF
CDR3nt: TGTGCCAGTAGTATGGTCAGGGGGGAGACTGAAGCTTTCTTT

abundance: NA
d_gene: NA
j_gene: TRBJ1-2
v_gene: TRBV5-4
CDR3aa: CASSLAGAAGDYGYTF
CDR3nt: TGTGCCAGCAGCTTGGCAGGGGCTGCGGGGGACTATGGCTACACCTTC

abundance: NA
d_gene: NA
j_gene: TRBJ1-1
v_gene: TRBV12-2
CDR3aa: CASRRDRGGTEAFF
CDR3nt: TGTGCAAGTCGTCGGGACAGGGGAGGCACTGAAGCTTTCTTT

abundance: NA
d_gene: NA
j_gene: TRBJ2-7
v_gene: TRBV25-1
CDR3aa: CASSERENYEQYF
CDR3nt: TGTGCCAGCAGTGAGCGGGAAAACTACGAGCAGTACTTC

abundance: NA
d_gene: TRBD1
j_gene: TRBJ1-2
v_gene: TRBV28
CDR3aa: CASSVRTGGGNYGYTF
CDR3nt: TGTGCCAGCAGTGTAAGGACAGGGGGAGGGAACTATGGCTACACCTTC

abundance: NA
d_gene: NA
j_gene: TRBJ2-2
v_gene: TRBV7-3
CDR3aa: CASGLNTGELFF
CDR3nt: TGTGCCAGCGGACTGAACACCGGGGAGCTGTTTTTT

abundance: once
d_gene: TRBD1
j_gene: TRBJ1-1
v_gene: TRBV7-8
CDR3aa: CASSFTPGQGNTEAFF
CDR3nt: TGTGCCAGCAGCTTCACACCGGGACAGGGGAACACTGAAGCTTTCTTT

abundance: few
d_gene: NA
j_gene: TRBJ1-5
v_gene: TRBV7-9
CDR3aa: CASSLVGAGHSNQPQHF
CDR3nt: TGTGCCAGCAGCTTAGTGGGGGCAGGGCATAGCAATCAGCCCCAGCATTTT

abundance: NA
d_gene: NA
j_gene: TRBJ2-7
v_gene: TRBV3-1/TRBV3-2
CDR3aa: CASSPEVSGKSLYEQYF
CDR3nt: TGTGCCAGCAGCCCAGAAGTATCCGGGAAATCCCTCTACGAGCAGTACTTC

abundance: NA
d_gene: NA
j_gene: TRBJ2-5
v_gene: TRBV6-5
CDR3aa: CASSYGRDRTQYF
CDR3nt: TGTGCCAGCAGTTACGGCAGGGATCGGACCCAGTACTTC

abundance: NA
d_gene: TRBD1
j_gene: TRBJ1-4
v_gene: TRBV7-9
CDR3aa: CASSLFPRTGFEKLFF
CDR3nt: TGTGCCAGCAGCTTATTTCCCCGGACAGGGTTTGAAAAACTGTTTTTT

abundance: NA
d_gene: NA
j_gene: TRBJ2-6
v_gene: TRBV6-4
CDR3aa: CANSISSGANVLTF
CDR3nt: TGTGCCAACTCCATTAGCTCTGGGGCCAACGTCCTGACTTTC

abundance: NA
d_gene: TRBD2
j_gene: TRBJ2-6
v_gene: TRBV29-1
CDR3aa: CSVETLAGGPSGANVLTF
CDR3nt: TGCAGCGTTGAGACTTTAGCGGGAGGGCCTTCTGGGGCCAACGTCCTGACTTTC

abundance: NA
d_gene: TRBD2
j_gene: TRBJ2-7
v_gene: TRBV7-8
CDR3aa: CASSLQLAGVGEQYF
CDR3nt: TGTGCCAGCAGCCTGCAACTAGCGGGGGTAGGAGAGCAGTACTTC

abundance: NA
d_gene: NA
j_gene: TRBJ1-6
v_gene: TRBV9
CDR3aa: CASSGRVDGPLHF
CDR3nt: TGTGCCAGCAGCGGCAGGGTGGATGGACCCCTCCACTTT

abundance: NA
d_gene: TRBD1
j_gene: TRBJ2-5
v_gene: TRBV6-5
CDR3aa: CASKLRTGPQETQYF
CDR3nt: TGTGCCAGCAAGTTACGGACAGGGCCCCAAGAGACCCAGTACTTC

abundance: NA
d_gene: NA
j_gene: TRBJ1-3
v_gene: TRBV6-1
CDR3aa: CASSEARRSSGNTIYF
CDR3nt: TGTGCCAGCAGTGAAGCGCGGCGGAGCTCTGGAAACACCATATATTTT

abundance: NA
d_gene: TRBD1
j_gene: TRBJ1-4
v_gene: TRBV6-5
CDR3aa: CASSNYSDRQEKLFF
CDR3nt: TGTGCCAGCAGTAATTACTCGGACAGGCAAGAAAAACTGTTTTTT

abundance: NA
d_gene: TRBD1
j_gene: TRBJ1-1
v_gene: TRBV19
CDR3aa: CASTNTWDRGTEAFF
CDR3nt: TGTGCCAGTACCAATACGTGGGACAGGGGCACTGAAGCTTTCTTT

abundance: NA
d_gene: NA
j_gene: TRBJ1-5
v_gene: TRBV7-9
CDR3aa: CASLLFRVLSNQPQHF
CDR3nt: TGTGCCAGCCTATTGTTCAGGGTTTTGAGCAATCAGCCCCAGCATTTT

abundance: NA
d_gene: TRBD2
j_gene: TRBJ2-5
v_gene: TRBV7-2
CDR3aa: CASSFSGGSETQYF
CDR3nt: TGTGCCAGCAGCTTCAGCGGGGGGTCGGAGACCCAGTACTTC

abundance: once
d_gene: NA
j_gene: TRBJ1-5
v_gene: TRBV19
CDR3aa: CASSIPQQVNQPQHF
CDR3nt: TGTGCCAGTAGTATACCCCAACAGGTAAATCAGCCCCAGCATTTT